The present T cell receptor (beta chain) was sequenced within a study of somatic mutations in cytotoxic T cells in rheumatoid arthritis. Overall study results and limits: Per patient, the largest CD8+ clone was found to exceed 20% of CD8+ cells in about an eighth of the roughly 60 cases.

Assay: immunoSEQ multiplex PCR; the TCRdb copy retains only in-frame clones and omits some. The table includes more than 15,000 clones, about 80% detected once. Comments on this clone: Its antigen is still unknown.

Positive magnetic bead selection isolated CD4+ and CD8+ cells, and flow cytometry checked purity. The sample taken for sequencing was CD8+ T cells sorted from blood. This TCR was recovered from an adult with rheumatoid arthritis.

CDR3 sequence (DNA): TGTGCCAGCAGCCCTCCGCGCGGGGAAAGTTCCTACGAGCAGTACTTC. Protein sequence: CASSPPRGESSYEQYF. This chain joins TRBV7-9 and TRBJ2-7; tentatively, D is TRBD2 (6 bases). Trimming took off 5 bases at V and 1 base at J, with 18 bases between the two ends. CDR1 SEHNR and CDR2 FQNEAQ come from the germline V gene (reference sequence). The CDR3 extends over 16 amino acids.